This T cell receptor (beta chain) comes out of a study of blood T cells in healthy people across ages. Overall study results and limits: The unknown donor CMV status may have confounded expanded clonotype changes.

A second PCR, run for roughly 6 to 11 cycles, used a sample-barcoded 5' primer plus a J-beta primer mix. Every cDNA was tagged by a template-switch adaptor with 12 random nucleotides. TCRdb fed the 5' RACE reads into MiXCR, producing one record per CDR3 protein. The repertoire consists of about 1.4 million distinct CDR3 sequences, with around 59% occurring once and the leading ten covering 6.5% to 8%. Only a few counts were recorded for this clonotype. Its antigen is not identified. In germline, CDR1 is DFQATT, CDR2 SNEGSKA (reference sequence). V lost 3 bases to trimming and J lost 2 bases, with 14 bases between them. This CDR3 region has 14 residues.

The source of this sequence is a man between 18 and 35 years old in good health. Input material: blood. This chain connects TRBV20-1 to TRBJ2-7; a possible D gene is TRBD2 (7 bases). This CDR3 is CSASFAGATYEQYF. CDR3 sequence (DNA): TGCAGTGCTAGTTTCGCGGGGGCCACCTACGAGCAGTACTTC.